The 22 T cell receptor beta chains given below trace back to one sample, sequenced in a study of beta chain features in type 1 diabetes. The study reverse transcribed the entire isolated RNA, so it sequenced expressed TCRB transcripts. The protocol was immunoSEQ multiplex PCR, while the TCRdb copy is restricted to in-frame clones and leaves out a portion. The table records approximately 38,000 clones, around 49% of them present only once. Material: central memory CD4+ T cells from blood. The receptors come from a woman between 18 and 30 years old in good health.

V is TRBV4-1 and J is TRBJ1-2, with a tentative D call TRBD1 (5 bases). This CDR3 contains 15 residues. Germline loops: CDR1 MGHRA, CDR2 YSYEKL. Trimming removed 3 bases from V and 8 bases from J, with 19 bases in between. CDR3 coding DNA: TGCGCCAGCAGCCAGGGGGGGGGAAGGAGAGGCGGCTACACCTTC. It specifies CASSQGGGRRGGYTF.

The CDR3 nucleotides read TGTGCCAGCAGCCCCCGACAGGGCCTCCGAAGCTCCTACAATGAGCAGTTCTTC. Translated: CASSPRQGLRSSYNEQFF. The rearrangement joins TRBV7-9 to TRBJ2-1, with TRBD1 matching 7 bases. Trimming at V came to 5 bases and at J to 0 bases, leaving 13 bases not matched to a gene. This CDR3 region has 18 residues. Per the germline V gene, CDR1 is SEHNR and CDR2 is FQNEAQ (reference sequence).

The chain uses TRBV4-1 and TRBJ1-2; D might be TRBD1 (5 bases). V was cut by 2 bases and J by 5 bases, with 6 bases left in between. There are 12 residues in the CDR3. CDR1 and CDR2 from the germline V gene are MGHRA and YSYEKL. Written as DNA, the CDR3 is TGCGCCAGCAGCCAAACAGGTTATGGCTACACCTTC. It is translated as CASSQTGYGYTF.

The V gene is TRBV10-3, the J gene TRBJ1-3, with 8 bases that match TRBD1. The CDR3 extends over 14 amino acids. J lost 4 bases, V lost 9 bases, and 8 bases had no gene match. Germline-derived CDR1 and CDR2 are ENHRY and SYGVKD. DNA of the CDR3: TGTGCCATATCCGGGACAGGCTCAGGAAACACCATATATTTT. Its protein is CAISGTGSGNTIYF.

The V and J genes are TRBV6-5 and TRBJ1-1; D gene uncertain. Germline V gene data show CDR1 as MNHEY and CDR2 as SVGAGI. The ends were cut back, 4 bases at V and 3 bases at J, with 15 bases in the middle. This CDR3 is 15 amino acids long. Written as DNA, the CDR3 is TGTGCCAGCAGTTCCCCCCCCGGGGTCGACACTGAAGCTTTCTTT. Its translation: CASSSPPGVDTEAFF.

The gene calls are TRBV19 and TRBJ2-2; 13 bases are shared with TRBD2. The germline CDR1 and CDR2 sequences are LNHDA and SQIVND (reference sequence). This CDR3 region has 15 residues. V dropped 9 bases and J dropped 5; count of bases not matched to a gene: 6. As DNA, the CDR3 is TGTGCCAGCTCTAAGACTAGCGGGAGGACCGGGGAGCTGTTTTTT. It codes for CASSKTSGRTGELFF.

The V gene is TRBV29-1, the J gene TRBJ2-5; the D gene is possibly TRBD1 (5 bases). Germline CDR1 and CDR2: SQVTM and ANQGSEA. V was trimmed by 3 bases and J by 5 bases, leaving 19 bases between them. CDR3 length equals 15 residues. Here the CDR3 reads CSVDAHARVGETQYF. As DNA, the CDR3 is TGCAGCGTTGATGCCCACGCCAGGGTGGGGGAGACCCAGTACTTC.

The chain uses TRBV7-8 and TRBJ1-5; 10 bases match TRBD1. The germline gives CDR1 SGHVS, CDR2 FQNEAQ. The J segment lost 0 bases and the V segment lost 5 bases, leaving 4 bases of the junction unmatched. This CDR3 has 16 residues. The CDR3 region is CASSPGQGYSNQPQHF. The CDR3 DNA sequence: TGTGCCAGCAGCCCGGGACAGGGGTATAGCAATCAGCCCCAGCATTTT.

The chain has TRBV7-2 and TRBJ1-5; D gene unclear. This CDR3 spans 15 amino acids. Germline V gene data show CDR1 as SGHTA and CDR2 as FQGNSA. The V and J ends lost 1 base and 5 bases respectively, with 12 bases between them. The CDR3 nucleotides are TGTGCCAGCAGCTTAGGGGGAGGAAGGGATCAGCCCCAGCATTTT. This translates into CASSLGGGRDQPQHF. Looking up the rest from reference TRBV7-2 and TRBJ1-5 gives the full variable domain: GAGVSQSPSNKVTEKGKDVELRCDPISGHTALYWYRQSLGQGLEFLIYFQGNSAPDKSGLPSDRFSAERTGGSVSTLTIQRTQQEDSAVYLCASSLGGGRDQPQHFGDGTRLSIL.

J is TRBJ2-5 and V is TRBV6-1; 7 nucleotides line up with TRBD1. The better agreement between TRBJ2-7 and the DNA end casts doubt on the J call. In germline, CDR1 is MNHNS, CDR2 SASEGT. This CDR3 is 13 amino acids long. Here the CDR3 DNA reads TGTGCCAGCAGCCGGGACAGTACCTACGAGCAGTACTTC. This sequence encodes CASSRDSTYEQYF.

V is TRBV7-9 and J is TRBJ2-2, with D unresolved. From germline, CDR1 is SEHNR and CDR2 FQNEAQ (reference sequence). The V end lost 7 bases, the J end lost 2 bases, and 8 bases lay between the germline ends. The length of the CDR3 is 13 residues. CDR3 in amino acids: CASTAENTGELFF. For the CDR3, the DNA is TGTGCCAGCACGGCGGAAAACACCGGGGAGCTGTTTTTT.

The chain carries TRBV2 and TRBJ2-3; tentatively, D is TRBD2 (6 bases). This CDR3 comprises 15 residues. The V and J ends lost 8 bases and 5 bases respectively, with 20 bases between them. Looked up from germline, CDR1 is SNHLY and CDR2 is FYNNEI. The CDR3 loop reads CASQASVFAGDTQYF. As DNA, the CDR3 is TGTGCCAGCCAGGCTAGCGTCTTTGCCGGAGATACGCAGTATTTT.

V is TRBV19 and J is TRBJ1-2; the match to TRBD1 covers 7 bases. Germline loops: CDR1 LNHDA, CDR2 SQIVND (reference sequence). The length of the CDR3 is 14 residues. Trimming at V came to 5 bases and at J to 4 bases, leaving 7 bases not matched to a gene. The CDR3: CASSDRQGTYGYTF. The CDR3 nucleotides read TGTGCCAGTAGTGATCGACAGGGTACCTATGGCTACACCTTC. The entire variable domain, with the rest obtained from reference TRBV19 and TRBJ1-2, is as follows: DGGITQSPKYLFRKEGQNVTLSCEQNLNHDAMYWYRQDPGQGLRLIYYSQIVNDFQKGDIAEGYSVSREKKESFPLTVTSAQKNPTAFYLCASSDRQGTYGYTFGSGTRLTVV.

This sequence joins TRBV28 and TRBJ2-7; 7 bases match TRBD1. Germline CDR1 is MDHEN and CDR2 is SYDVKM. Trimming cost V 6 bases and J 4 bases; bases outside gene matches: 9. This CDR3 comprises 14 residues. Here the CDR3 DNA reads TGTGCCAGCAGCAGGACAGGCTTTGGGTACGAGCAGTACTTC. It specifies CASSRTGFGYEQYF. The full variable domain, its missing parts supplied by reference TRBV28 and TRBJ2-7, is DVKVTQSSRYLVKRTGEKVFLECVQDMDHENMFWYRQDPGLGLRLIYFSYDVKMKEKGDIPEGYSVSREKKERFSLILESASTNQTSMYLCASSRTGFGYEQYFGPGTRLTVT.

The DNA for the CDR3 is TGTGCCAGCAGTTTACTAGCGGGAGAGAACATTCAGTACTTC. It yields the protein CASSLLAGENIQYF. The V and J genes are TRBV6-5 and TRBJ2-4; 11 nucleotides agree with TRBD2. The germline V gene encodes CDR1 MNHEY and CDR2 SVGAGI. J gave up 7 bases and V 4 bases, and 3 bases lay outside the gene matches. CDR3 length equals 14 residues.

Regarding this clone: Its ends do not fully match the called genes, so a read error is possible. This chain connects TRBV9 to TRBJ2-3; 7 bases are shared with TRBD1. CDR1 is SGDLS and CDR2 is YYNGEE in the germline V gene. CDR3 length equals 15 residues. As DNA, the CDR3 is TGTGCCAGCAGCGGGGCCACAGGGGTCACAGATGCGCAGTATTTT. It yields the protein CASSGATGVTDAQYF.

The rearrangement links TRBV2 to TRBJ2-7, with unresolved D. Between the trimmed V and J ends, which lost 8 bases and 3 bases, there was a span of 17 bases. Germline V gene data show CDR1 as SNHLY and CDR2 as FYNNEI. This CDR3 contains 14 residues. The CDR3 region has the DNA TGTGCCAGCGGCGACATCATGGAATACTACGAGCAGTACTTC. Its translation: CASGDIMEYYEQYF. The full variable domain, its missing parts supplied by reference TRBV2 and TRBJ2-7, is EPEVTQTPSHQVTQMGQEVILRCVPISNHLYFYWYRQILGQKVEFLVSFYNNEISEKSEIFDDQFSVERPDGSNFTLKIRSTKLEDSAMYFCASGDIMEYYEQYFGPGTRLTVT.

The chain is built from TRBV2 and TRBJ2-2; maybe TRBD2 (6 bases). Deletions cut 7 bases from V and 5 bases from J, with 14 bases between. CDR3 size: 14 residues. The germline V gene has CDR1 SNHLY and CDR2 FYNNEI. The DNA of the CDR3 is TGTGCCAGCAAGCAGGGAGGTGTTACCGGGGAGCTGTTTTTT. It yields the protein CASKQGGVTGELFF. The full variable domain, in which reference TRBV2 and TRBJ2-2 provide the parts outside the CDR3, is EPEVTQTPSHQVTQMGQEVILRCVPISNHLYFYWYRQILGQKVEFLVSFYNNEISEKSEIFDDQFSVERPDGSNFTLKIRSTKLEDSAMYFCASKQGGVTGELFFGEGSRLTVL.

V is TRBV5-1 and J is TRBJ2-2; D unresolved. Trimming left V 3 bases short and J 2 bases short, with 8 bases between. Germline CDR1 SGHRS, CDR2 YFSETQ. This CDR3 is built from 14 residues. The DNA for the CDR3 is TGCGCCAGCAGCTCCTCTACCAACACCGGGGAGCTGTTTTTT. Amino acid sequence: CASSSSTNTGELFF. Together with reference TRBV5-1 and TRBJ2-2, the CDR3 gives the full variable domain: KAGVTQTPRYLIKTRGQQVTLSCSPISGHRSVSWYQQTPGQGLQFLFEYFSETQRNKGNFPGRFSGRQFSNSRSEMNVSTLELGDSALYLCASSSSTNTGELFFGEGSRLTVL.

This clone was counted only a few times. The rearrangement links TRBV5-1 to TRBJ2-7, with a weak D call TRBD2 (6 bases). The CDR3 has 14 amino acids. The germline CDR1 and CDR2 sequences are SGHRS and YFSETQ. Trimming cost V 5 bases and J 0 bases, with 12 bases left between them. The CDR3 reads CASRREASSYEQYF. The CDR3 DNA reads as TGCGCCAGCAGAAGGGAGGCGAGCTCCTACGAGCAGTACTTC.

This clone showed up just a few times. V is TRBV5-1 and J is TRBJ2-2, with D maybe TRBD2 (5 bases). CDR1 is SGHRS, CDR2 YFSETQ, per germline. V lost 0 bases, J lost 3 bases, and 9 bases lay in between. CDR3 size: 15 residues. This CDR3 is CASSLAVSDTGELFF. The CDR3 DNA sequence: TGCGCCAGCAGCTTGGCAGTTAGCGACACCGGGGAGCTGTTTTTT.

This chain links TRBV19 with TRBJ1-6, with D uncertain. The CDR3 has 13 amino acids. The V and J ends lost 9 bases and 6 bases respectively, with 12 bases between them. The germline CDR1 and CDR2 sequences are LNHDA and SQIVND (reference sequence). CDR3 nucleotides: TGTGCCAGCACCCTACGGGGTAATTCACCCCTCCACTTT. Translated: CASTLRGNSPLHF.